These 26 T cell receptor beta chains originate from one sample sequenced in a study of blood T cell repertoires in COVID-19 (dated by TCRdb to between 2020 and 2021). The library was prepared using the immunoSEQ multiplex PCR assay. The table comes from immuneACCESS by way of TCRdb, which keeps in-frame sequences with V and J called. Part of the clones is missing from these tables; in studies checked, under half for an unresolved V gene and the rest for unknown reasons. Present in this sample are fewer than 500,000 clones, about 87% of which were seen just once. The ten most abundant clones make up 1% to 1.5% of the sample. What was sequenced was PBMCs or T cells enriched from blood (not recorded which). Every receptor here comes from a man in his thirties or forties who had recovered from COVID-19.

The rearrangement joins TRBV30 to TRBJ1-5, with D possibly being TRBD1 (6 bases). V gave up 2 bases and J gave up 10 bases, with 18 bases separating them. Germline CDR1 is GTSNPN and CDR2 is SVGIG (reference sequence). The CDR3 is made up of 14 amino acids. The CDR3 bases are TGTGCCTGGAGTACCGGACAGAGGTTTGGTCCCCAGCATTTT. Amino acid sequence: CAWSTGQRFGPQHF.

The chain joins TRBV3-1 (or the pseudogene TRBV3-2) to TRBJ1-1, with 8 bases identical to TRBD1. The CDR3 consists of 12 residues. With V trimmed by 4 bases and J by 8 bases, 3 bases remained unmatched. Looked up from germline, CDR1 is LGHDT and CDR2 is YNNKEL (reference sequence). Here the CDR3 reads CASSPGTGEAFF. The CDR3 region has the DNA TGTGCCAGCAGCCCAGGGACAGGCGAAGCTTTCTTT.

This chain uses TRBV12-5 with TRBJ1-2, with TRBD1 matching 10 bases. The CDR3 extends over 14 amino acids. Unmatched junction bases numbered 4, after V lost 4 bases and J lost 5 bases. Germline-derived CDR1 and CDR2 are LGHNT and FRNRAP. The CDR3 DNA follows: TGTGCTAGTGGTTCGACAGGGGGCTATTATGGCTACACCTTC. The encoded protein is CASGSTGGYYGYTF.

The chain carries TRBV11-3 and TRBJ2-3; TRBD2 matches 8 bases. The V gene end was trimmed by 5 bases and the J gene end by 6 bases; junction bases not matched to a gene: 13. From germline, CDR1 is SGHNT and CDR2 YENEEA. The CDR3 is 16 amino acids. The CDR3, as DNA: TGTGCCAGCAGCCCCCCGGGTAGCGGGGCCGGGGATACGCAGTATTTT. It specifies CASSPPGSGAGDTQYF.

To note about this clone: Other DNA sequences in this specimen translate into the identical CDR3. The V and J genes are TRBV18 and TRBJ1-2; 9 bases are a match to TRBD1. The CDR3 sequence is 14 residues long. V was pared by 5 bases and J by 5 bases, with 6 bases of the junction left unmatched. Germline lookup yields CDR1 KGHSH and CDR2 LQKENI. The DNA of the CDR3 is TGTGCCAGCTCATTGGGACAGGGATTGTATGGCTACACCTTC. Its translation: CASSLGQGLYGYTF.

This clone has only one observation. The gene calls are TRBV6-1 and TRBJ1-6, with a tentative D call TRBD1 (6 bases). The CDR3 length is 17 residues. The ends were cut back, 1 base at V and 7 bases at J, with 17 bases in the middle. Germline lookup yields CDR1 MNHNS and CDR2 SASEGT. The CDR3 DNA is TGTGCCAGCAGTGAAGGAAGGGGGTTCCTAATAAATTCACCCCTCCACTTT. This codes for CASSEGRGFLINSPLHF.

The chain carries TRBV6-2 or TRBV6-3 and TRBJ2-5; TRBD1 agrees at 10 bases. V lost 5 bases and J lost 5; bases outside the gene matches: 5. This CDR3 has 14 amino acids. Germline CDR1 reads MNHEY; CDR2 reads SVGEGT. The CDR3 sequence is CASSATGGAETQYF. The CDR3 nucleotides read TGTGCCAGCAGTGCGACAGGGGGCGCCGAGACCCAGTACTTC.

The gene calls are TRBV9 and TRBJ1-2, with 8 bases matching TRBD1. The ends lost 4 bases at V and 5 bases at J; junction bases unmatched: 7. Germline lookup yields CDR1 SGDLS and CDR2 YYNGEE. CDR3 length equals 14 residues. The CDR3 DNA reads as TGTGCCAGCAGCTTTAGCAGGGACAGGTATGGCTACACCTTC. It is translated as CASSFSRDRYGYTF. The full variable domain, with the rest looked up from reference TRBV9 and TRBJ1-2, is DSGVTQTPKHLITATGQRVTLRCSPRSGDLSVYWYQQSLDQGLQFLIQYYNGEERAKGNILERFSAQQFPDLHSELNLSSLELGDSALYFCASSFSRDRYGYTFGSGTRLTVV.

The DNA for the CDR3 is TGTGCCAGCAGTCCAGAGCCGGGCTCCAGGGACGAGCAGTACTTC. This gives the protein CASSPEPGSRDEQYF. The chain couples TRBV27 to TRBJ2-7, with TRBD1 as a possible D gene (5 bases). The CDR3 covers 15 residues. CDR1 MNHEY and CDR2 SMNVEV come from the germline V gene (reference sequence). The ends were cut back, 5 bases at V and 5 bases at J, with 19 bases in the middle.

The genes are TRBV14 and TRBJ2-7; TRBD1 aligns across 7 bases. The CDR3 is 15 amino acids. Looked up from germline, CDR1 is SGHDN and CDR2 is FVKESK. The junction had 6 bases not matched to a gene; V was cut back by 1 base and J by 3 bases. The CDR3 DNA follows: TGTGCCAGCAGCCAAGCCCCCGGGACAGTCTACGAGCAGTACTTC. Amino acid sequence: CASSQAPGTVYEQYF. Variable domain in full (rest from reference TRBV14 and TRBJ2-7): EAGVTQFPSHSVIEKGQTVTLRCDPISGHDNLYWYRRVMGKEIKFLLHFVKESKQDESGMPNNRFLAERTGGTYSTLKVQPAELEDSGVYFCASSQAPGTVYEQYFGPGTRLTVT.

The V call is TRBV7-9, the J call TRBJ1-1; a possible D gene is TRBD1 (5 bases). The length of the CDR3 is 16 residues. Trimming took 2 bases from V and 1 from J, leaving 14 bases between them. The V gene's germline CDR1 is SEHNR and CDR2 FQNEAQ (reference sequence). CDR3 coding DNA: TGTGCCAGCAGCTTAAACGCTTGGGGGGAGAACACTGAAGCTTTCTTT. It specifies CASSLNAWGENTEAFF.

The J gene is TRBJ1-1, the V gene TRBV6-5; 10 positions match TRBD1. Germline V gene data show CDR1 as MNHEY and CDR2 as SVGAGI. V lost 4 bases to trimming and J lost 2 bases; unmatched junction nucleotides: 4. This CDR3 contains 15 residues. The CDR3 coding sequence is TGTGCCAGCAGTTTCCGGGACAGGGGCAACACTGAAGCTTTCTTT. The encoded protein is CASSFRDRGNTEAFF.

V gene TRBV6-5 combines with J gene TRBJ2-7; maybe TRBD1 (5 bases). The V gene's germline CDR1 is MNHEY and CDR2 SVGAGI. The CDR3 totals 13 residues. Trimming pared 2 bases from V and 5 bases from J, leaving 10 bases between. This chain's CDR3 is CASSYGAGNEQYF. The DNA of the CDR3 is TGTGCCAGCAGTTACGGGGCAGGGAACGAGCAGTACTTC.

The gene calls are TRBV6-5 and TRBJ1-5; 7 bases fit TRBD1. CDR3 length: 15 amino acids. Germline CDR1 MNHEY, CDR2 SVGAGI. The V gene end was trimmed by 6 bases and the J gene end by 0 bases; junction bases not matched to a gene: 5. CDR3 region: CASSRDRDSNQPQHF. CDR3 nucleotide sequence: TGTGCCAGCAGCCGCGACAGGGATAGCAATCAGCCCCAGCATTTT.

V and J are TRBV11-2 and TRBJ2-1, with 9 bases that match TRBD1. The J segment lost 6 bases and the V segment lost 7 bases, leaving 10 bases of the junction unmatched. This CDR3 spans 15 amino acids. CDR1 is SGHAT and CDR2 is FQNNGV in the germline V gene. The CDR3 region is CASTEWGTGSNEQFF. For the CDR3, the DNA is TGTGCCAGCACCGAATGGGGGACAGGGAGCAATGAGCAGTTCTTC.

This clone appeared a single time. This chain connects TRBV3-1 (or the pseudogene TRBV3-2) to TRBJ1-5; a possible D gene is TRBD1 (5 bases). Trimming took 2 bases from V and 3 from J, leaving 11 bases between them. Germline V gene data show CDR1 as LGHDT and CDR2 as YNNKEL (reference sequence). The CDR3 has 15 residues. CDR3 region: CASSQTLGDNQPQHF. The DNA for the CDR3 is TGTGCCAGCAGCCAAACCCTAGGGGACAATCAGCCCCAGCATTTT.

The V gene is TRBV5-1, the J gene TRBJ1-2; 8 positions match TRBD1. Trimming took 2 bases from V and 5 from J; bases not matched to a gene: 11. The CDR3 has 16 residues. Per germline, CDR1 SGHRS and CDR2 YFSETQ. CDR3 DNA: TGCGCCAGCAGCTTACCTCCGGACAGGGTTTCGTATGGCTACACCTTC. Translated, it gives CASSLPPDRVSYGYTF. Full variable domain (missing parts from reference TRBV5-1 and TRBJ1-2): KAGVTQTPRYLIKTRGQQVTLSCSPISGHRSVSWYQQTPGQGLQFLFEYFSETQRNKGNFPGRFSGRQFSNSRSEMNVSTLELGDSALYLCASSLPPDRVSYGYTFGSGTRLTVV.

The CDR3 protein is CASSDGQVTDTQYF. The CDR3 nucleotides are TGTGCCAGCAGCGACGGACAGGTCACAGATACGCAGTATTTT. V usage is TRBV9 and J usage is TRBJ2-3, with 7 bases aligning to TRBD1. The CDR3 is 14 amino acids. Unmatched junction bases numbered 3, after V lost 3 bases and J lost 2 bases. CDR1 SGDLS and CDR2 YYNGEE come from the germline V gene.

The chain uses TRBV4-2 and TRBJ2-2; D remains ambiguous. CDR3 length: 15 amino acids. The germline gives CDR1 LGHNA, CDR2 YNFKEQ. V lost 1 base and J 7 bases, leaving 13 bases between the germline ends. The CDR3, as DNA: TGTGCCAGCAGCCAAGTTCAGGCCTTGGGCGGGGAGCTGTTTTTT. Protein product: CASSQVQALGGELFF.

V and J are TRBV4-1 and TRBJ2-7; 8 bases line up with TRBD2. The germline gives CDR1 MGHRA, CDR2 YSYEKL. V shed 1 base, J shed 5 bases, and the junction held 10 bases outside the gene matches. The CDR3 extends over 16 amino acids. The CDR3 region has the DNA TGCGCCAGCAGCCAAGCGTTCCAGCGGGGGTTGGACGAGCAGTACTTC. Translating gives CASSQAFQRGLDEQYF.

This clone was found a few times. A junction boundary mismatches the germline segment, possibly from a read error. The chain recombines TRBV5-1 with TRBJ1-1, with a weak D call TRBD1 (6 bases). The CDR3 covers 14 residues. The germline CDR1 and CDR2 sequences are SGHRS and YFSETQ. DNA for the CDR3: TGCGCCAGCATCTTGGACAGTTCGGGGACTGAAGCTTTCTTT. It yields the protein CASILDSSGTEAFF.

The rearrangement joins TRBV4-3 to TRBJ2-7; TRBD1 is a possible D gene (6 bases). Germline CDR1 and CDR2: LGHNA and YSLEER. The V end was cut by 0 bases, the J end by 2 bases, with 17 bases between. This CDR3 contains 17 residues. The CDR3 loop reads CASSQDTLRTATYEQYF. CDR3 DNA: TGCGCCAGCAGCCAAGATACACTACGGACAGCCACCTACGAGCAGTACTTC.

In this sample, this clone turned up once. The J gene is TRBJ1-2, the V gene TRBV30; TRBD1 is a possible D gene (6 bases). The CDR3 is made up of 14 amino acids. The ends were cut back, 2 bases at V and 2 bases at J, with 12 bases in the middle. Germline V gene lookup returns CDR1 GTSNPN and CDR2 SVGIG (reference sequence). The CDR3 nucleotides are TGTGCCTGGAGTCGTGACAGGATCAACTATGGCTACACCTTC. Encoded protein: CAWSRDRINYGYTF. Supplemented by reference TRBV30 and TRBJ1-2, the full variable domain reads SQTIHQWPATLVQPVGSPLSLECTVEGTSNPNLYWYRQAAGRGLQLLFYSVGIGQISSEVPQNLSASRPQDRQFILSSKKLLLSDSGFYLCAWSRDRINYGYTFGSGTRLTVV.

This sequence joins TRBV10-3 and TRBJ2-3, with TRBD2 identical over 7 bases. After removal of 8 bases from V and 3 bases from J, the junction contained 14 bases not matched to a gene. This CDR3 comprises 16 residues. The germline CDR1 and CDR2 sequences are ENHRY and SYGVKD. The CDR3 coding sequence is TGTGCCATCCGCGGGGCCGCGGGGGAGAGGACAGATACGCAGTATTTT. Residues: CAIRGAAGERTDTQYF.

CDR3 in amino acids: CASSSDQGNGYTF. CDR3 coding DNA: TGTGCCAGCAGCTCGGATCAGGGGAATGGCTACACCTTC. The J gene is TRBJ1-2, the V gene TRBV7-9; possibly TRBD1 for D (6 bases). Trimming left V 4 bases short and J 6 bases short, with 12 bases between. The CDR3 spans 13 residues. Germline V gene lookup returns CDR1 SEHNR and CDR2 FQNEAQ (reference sequence).

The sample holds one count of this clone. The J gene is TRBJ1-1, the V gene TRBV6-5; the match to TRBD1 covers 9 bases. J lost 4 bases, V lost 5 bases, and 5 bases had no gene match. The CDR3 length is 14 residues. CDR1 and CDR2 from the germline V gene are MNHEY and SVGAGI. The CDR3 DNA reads TGTGCCAGCAGTCGGACAGGGGTGCCCACTGAAGCTTTCTTT. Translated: CASSRTGVPTEAFF.